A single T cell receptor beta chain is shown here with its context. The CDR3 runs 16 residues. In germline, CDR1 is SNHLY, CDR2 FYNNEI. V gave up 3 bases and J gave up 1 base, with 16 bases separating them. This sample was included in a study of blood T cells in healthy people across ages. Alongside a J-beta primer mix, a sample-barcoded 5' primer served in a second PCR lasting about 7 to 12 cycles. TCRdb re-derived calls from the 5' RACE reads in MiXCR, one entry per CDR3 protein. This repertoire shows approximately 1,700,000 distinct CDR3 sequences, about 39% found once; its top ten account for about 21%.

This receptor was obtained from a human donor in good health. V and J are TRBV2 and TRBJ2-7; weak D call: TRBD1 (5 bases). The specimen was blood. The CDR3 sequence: CASSDRGGGSSYEQYF. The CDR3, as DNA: TGTGCCAGCAGTGATAGGGGCGGCGGCTCATCCTACGAGCAGTACTTC.